This TCR beta chain was captured in a study of memory CD4+ T cells and cytomegalovirus serostatus. Study details: Healthy Belgian adult donors included roughly ten CMV-positive and some 24 CMV-negative people.

Germline assignment: CDR1 SGHTA and CDR2 FQGNSA. The V gene lost 1 base and the J gene lost 6 bases, with 9 bases spanning the gap. The CDR3 loop spans 14 amino acids. The sort gate was single viable CD3+CD4+CD8-CD45RO+ cells for memory CD4+ T cells. Findings and limits, study-wide: Repertoires predicted CMV serostatus with median bootstrapped AUC of about 0.95.

Profiled with immunoSEQ multiplex PCR; TCRdb holds only in-frame clones, not every one. The sample gives over 40,000 clones, 70% to 85% of which show up once; 0.5% to 0.6% is in the top ten. The sample holds a few counts of this clone. Its antigen is not identified. The TCR comes from an adult in good health and CMV-seronegative. Sample: memory CD4+ T cells from blood. This chain links TRBV7-2 with TRBJ2-2, with unresolved D. Written as DNA, the CDR3 is TGTGCCAGCAGCTTAGTCGCCGGGCCCGGGGAGCTGTTTTTT. Protein product: CASSLVAGPGELFF. The entire variable domain, with the rest obtained from reference TRBV7-2 and TRBJ2-2, is as follows: GAGVSQSPSNKVTEKGKDVELRCDPISGHTALYWYRQSLGQGLEFLIYFQGNSAPDKSGLPSDRFSAERTGGSVSTLTIQRTQQEDSAVYLCASSLVAGPGELFFGEGSRLTVL.